This T cell receptor (beta chain) appears in the sequencing data of a study of T cell repertoires in cytomegalovirus infection. Whole-study context: HLA-C-restricted CMV epitopes, recently identified, and well-studied HLA-B-restricted ones were used by the study. It was the public TCR beta signatures that indicated both CMV infection and matching HLA type. General study results and limits: In two of eight donors, the top clonotype was HLA-C-restricted CMV-specific. Individuals carrying CMV plus the relevant HLA were identified by cumulative frequency of public TCR beta families.

TCRdb re-called the reads with MiXCR, one entry per CDR3 protein. The sample lists about 58,000 distinct CDR3 sequences; roughly 20% were seen once. V gave up 0 bases and J gave up 3 bases; unmatched junction bases: 16. In germline, CDR1 is MNHEY, CDR2 SMNVEV (reference sequence). The CDR3 is made up of 19 amino acids. Comment on this clonotype: The target antigen is unknown.

The clonotype originates from a human donor in good health (CMV status not recorded). Some clones in this sample may be carry-over from other donors' samples. The sequenced sample was CD8+ T cells from cultured PBMCs, obtained from culture after CMV antigen stimulation. V gene TRBV27 combines with J gene TRBJ2-7; 8 bases line up with TRBD1. This CDR3 is CASSLSGSAGGTFLYEQYF. The CDR3 coding sequence is TGTGCCAGCAGTTTATCTGGGTCAGCAGGGGGCACCTTTCTCTACGAGCAGTACTTC.